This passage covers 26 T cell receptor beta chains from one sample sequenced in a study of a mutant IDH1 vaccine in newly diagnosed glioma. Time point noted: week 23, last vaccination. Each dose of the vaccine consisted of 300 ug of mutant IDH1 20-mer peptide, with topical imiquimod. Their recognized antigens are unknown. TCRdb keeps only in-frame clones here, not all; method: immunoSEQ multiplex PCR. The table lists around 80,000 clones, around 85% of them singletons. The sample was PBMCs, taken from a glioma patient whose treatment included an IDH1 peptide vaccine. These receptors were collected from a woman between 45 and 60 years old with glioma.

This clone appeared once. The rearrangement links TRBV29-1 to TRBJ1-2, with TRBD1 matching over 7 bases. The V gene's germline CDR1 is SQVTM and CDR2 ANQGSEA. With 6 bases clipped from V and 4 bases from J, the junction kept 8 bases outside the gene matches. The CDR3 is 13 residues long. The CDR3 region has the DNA TGCAGCGTAGCGGGACAGAGCTTCTATGGCTACACCTTC. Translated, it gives CSVAGQSFYGYTF. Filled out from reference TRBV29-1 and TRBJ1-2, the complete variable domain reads SAVISQKPSRDICQRGTSLTIQCQVDSQVTMMFWYRQQPGQSLTLIATANQGSEATYESGFVIDKFPISRPNLTFSTLTVSNMSPEDSSIYLCSVAGQSFYGYTFGSGTRLTVV.

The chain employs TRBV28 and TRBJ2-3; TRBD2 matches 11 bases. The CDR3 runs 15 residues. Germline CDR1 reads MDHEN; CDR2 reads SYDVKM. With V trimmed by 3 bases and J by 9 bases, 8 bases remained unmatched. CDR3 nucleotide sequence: TGTGCCAGCAGTTTCCGGCTAGCGGGAGGAAAAACGCAGTATTTT. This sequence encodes CASSFRLAGGKTQYF.

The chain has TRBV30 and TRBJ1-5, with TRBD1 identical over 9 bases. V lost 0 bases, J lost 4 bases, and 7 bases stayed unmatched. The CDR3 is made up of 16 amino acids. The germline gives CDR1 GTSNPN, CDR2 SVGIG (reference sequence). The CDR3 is CAWSVSRTGANQPQHF. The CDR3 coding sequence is TGTGCCTGGAGTGTATCGAGGACAGGGGCGAATCAGCCCCAGCATTTT. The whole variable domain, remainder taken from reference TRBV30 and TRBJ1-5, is SQTIHQWPATLVQPVGSPLSLECTVEGTSNPNLYWYRQAAGRGLQLLFYSVGIGQISSEVPQNLSASRPQDRQFILSSKKLLLSDSGFYLCAWSVSRTGANQPQHFGDGTRLSIL.

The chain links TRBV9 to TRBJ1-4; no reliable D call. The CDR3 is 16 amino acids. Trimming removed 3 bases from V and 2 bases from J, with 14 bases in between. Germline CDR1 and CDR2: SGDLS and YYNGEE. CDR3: CASSATYYSTNEKLFF. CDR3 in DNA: TGTGCCAGCAGCGCCACATACTACTCTACTAATGAAAAACTGTTTTTT.

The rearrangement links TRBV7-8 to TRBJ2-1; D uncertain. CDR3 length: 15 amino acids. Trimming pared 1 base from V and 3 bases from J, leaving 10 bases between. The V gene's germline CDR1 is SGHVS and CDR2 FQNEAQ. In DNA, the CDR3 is TGTGCCAGCAGCTTAGGCAGGATTGACTACAATGAGCAGTTCTTC. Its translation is CASSLGRIDYNEQFF.

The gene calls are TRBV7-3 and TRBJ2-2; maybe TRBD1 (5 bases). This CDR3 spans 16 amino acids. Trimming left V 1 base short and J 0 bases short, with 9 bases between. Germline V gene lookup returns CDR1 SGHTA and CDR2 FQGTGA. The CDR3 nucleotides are TGTGCCAGCAGCTTAATAGGGGTTTCGAACACCGGGGAGCTGTTTTTT. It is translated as CASSLIGVSNTGELFF.

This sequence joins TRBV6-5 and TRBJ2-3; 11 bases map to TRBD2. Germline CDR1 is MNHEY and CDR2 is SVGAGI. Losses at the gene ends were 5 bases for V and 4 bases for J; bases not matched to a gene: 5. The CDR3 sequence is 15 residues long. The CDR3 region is CASSTLAGGSDTQYF. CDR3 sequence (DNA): TGTGCCAGCAGTACCCTAGCGGGAGGCTCAGATACGCAGTATTTT.

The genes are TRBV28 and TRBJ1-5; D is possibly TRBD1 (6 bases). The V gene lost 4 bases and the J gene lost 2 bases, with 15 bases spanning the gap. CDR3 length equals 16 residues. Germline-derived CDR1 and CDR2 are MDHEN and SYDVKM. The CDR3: CASSSIRGGGNQPQHF. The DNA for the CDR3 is TGTGCCAGCAGTTCCATCAGGGGTGGCGGCAATCAGCCCCAGCATTTT.

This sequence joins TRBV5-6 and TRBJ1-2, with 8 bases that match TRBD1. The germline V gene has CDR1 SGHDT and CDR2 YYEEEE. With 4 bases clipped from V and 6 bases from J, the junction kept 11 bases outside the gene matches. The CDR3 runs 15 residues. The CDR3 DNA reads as TGTGCCAGCAGCAGGCGGACAGGGAGAATGGATGGCTACACCTTC. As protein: CASSRRTGRMDGYTF.

The CDR3 nucleotides read TGTGCCAGCAGTTACTACGCGGGGGCAGGAGGCTACACCTTC. It codes for CASSYYAGAGGYTF. The rearrangement uses TRBV6-5 and TRBJ1-2; a possible D gene is TRBD1 (6 bases). The V gene lost 1 base and the J gene lost 8 bases, with 14 bases spanning the gap. Germline V lookup: CDR1 MNHEY, CDR2 SVGAGI. This CDR3 has 14 residues.

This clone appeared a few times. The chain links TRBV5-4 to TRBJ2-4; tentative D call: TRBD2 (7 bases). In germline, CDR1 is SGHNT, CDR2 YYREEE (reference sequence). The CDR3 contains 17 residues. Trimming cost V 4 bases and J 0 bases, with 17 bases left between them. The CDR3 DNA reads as TGTGCCAGCAGCGGGGGGGGCCGGGGCCTAGCCAAAAACATTCAGTACTTC. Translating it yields CASSGGGRGLAKNIQYF.

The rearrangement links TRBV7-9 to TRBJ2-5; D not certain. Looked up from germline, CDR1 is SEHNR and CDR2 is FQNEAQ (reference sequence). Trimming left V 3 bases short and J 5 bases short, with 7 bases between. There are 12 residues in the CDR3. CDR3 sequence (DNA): TGTGCCAGCAGCTTCTGGTTGGAGACCCAGTACTTC. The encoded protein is CASSFWLETQYF.

The CDR3 loop is CASSLALARPRDTQYF. CDR3 nucleotide sequence: TGTGCCAGCAGCTTAGCCCTAGCGAGGCCCAGGGATACGCAGTATTTT. The J gene is TRBJ2-3, the V gene TRBV11-2; weak D call: TRBD2 (6 bases). The CDR3 covers 16 residues. Trimming took 1 base from V and 6 from J, leaving 17 bases between them. The germline CDR1 and CDR2 sequences are SGHAT and FQNNGV.

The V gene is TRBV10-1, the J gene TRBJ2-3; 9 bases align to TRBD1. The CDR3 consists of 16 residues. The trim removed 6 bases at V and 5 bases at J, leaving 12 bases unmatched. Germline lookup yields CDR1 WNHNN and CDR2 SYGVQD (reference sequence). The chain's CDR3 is CASRSTGQGRRDTQYF. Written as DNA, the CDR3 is TGCGCCAGCAGATCCACCGGACAGGGGAGAAGAGATACGCAGTATTTT.

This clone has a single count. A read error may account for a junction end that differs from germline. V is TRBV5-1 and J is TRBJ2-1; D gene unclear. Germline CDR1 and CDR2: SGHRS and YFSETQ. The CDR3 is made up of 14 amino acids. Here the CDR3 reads CASRLQLPNNEQFF. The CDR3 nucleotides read TGCGCCAGCCGCTTGCAGTTACCCAACAATGAGCAGTTCTTC.

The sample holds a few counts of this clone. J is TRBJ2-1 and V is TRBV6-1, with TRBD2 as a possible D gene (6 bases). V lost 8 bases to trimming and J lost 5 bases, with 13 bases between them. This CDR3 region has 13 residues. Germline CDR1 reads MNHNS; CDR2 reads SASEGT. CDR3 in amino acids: CASRRGMNNEQFF. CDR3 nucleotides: TGTGCCAGCCGGAGGGGAATGAACAATGAGCAGTTCTTC.

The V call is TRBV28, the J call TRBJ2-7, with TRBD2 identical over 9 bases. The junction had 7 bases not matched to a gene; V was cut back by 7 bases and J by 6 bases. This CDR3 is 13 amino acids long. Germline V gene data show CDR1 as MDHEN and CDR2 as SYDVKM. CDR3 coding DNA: TGTGCCAGCACCTTAGCGGGAGTAAGCGAGCAGTACTTC. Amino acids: CASTLAGVSEQYF.

This CDR3 reads CASREQGNTGELFF. The CDR3, as DNA: TGTGCCAGTCGGGAACAGGGAAACACCGGGGAGCTGTTTTTT. The rearrangement uses TRBV19 and TRBJ2-2; a possible D gene is TRBD1 (6 bases). Germline lookup yields CDR1 LNHDA and CDR2 SQIVND (reference sequence). The ends were cut back, 8 bases at V and 2 bases at J, with 12 bases in the middle. The CDR3 loop spans 14 amino acids.

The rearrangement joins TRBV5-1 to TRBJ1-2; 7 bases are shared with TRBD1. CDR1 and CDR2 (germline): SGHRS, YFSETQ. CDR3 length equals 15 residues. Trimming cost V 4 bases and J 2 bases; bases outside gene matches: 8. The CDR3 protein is CASSLAGGPNYGYTF. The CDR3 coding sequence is TGCGCCAGCAGCCTGGCAGGGGGACCAAACTATGGCTACACCTTC.

CDR3 in DNA: TGTGCCAGCAGAACAGGACCGATGAATCAGCCCCAGCATTTT. As protein: CASRTGPMNQPQHF. The chain joins TRBV2 to TRBJ1-5; a weak D match, TRBD1 (5 bases). With 6 bases removed from V and 4 bases from J, the gap between germline ends came to 13 bases. The CDR3 runs to 14 residues. Germline V CDR1 and CDR2: SNHLY, FYNNEI.

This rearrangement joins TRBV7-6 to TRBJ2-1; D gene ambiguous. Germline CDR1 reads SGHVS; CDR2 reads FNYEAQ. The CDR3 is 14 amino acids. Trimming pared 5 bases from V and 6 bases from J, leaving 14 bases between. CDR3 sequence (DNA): TGTGCCAGCAGCCCCCGCCCCGATGGCAATGAGCAGTTCTTC. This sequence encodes CASSPRPDGNEQFF.

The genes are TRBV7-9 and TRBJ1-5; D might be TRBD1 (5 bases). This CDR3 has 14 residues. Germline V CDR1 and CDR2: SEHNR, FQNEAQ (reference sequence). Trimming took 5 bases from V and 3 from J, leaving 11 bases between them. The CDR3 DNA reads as TGTGCCAGCAGCCAAGGGGAAAACAATCAGCCCCAGCATTTT. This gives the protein CASSQGENNQPQHF.

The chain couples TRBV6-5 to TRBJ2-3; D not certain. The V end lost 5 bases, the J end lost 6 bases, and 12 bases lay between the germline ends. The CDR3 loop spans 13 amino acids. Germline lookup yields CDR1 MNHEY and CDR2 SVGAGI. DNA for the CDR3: TGTGCCAGCAGTCACGAGGTGGGGGATACGCAGTATTTT. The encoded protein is CASSHEVGDTQYF.

The CDR3 nucleotides are TGTGCCAGCAGTTCCGTTGGGGCCAACGTCCTGACTTTC. Translation gives CASSSVGANVLTF. V usage is TRBV28 and J usage is TRBJ2-6; D is uncertain. CDR1 is MDHEN and CDR2 is SYDVKM in the germline V gene. The CDR3 loop spans 13 amino acids. Between the trimmed V and J ends, which lost 4 bases and 3 bases, there was a span of 4 bases.

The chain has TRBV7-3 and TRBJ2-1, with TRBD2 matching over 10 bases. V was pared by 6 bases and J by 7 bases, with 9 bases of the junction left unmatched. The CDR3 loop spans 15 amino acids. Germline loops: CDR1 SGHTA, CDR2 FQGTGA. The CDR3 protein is CASSHSGRQGNEQFF. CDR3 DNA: TGTGCCAGCAGTCATAGCGGGAGGCAGGGAAATGAGCAGTTCTTC.

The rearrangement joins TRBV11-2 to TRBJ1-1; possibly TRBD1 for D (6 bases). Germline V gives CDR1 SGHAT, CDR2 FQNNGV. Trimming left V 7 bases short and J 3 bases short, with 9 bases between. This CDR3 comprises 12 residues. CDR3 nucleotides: TGTGCCAGCAACCGGGGGCACACTGAAGCTTTCTTT. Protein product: CASNRGHTEAFF.